This T cell receptor beta chain was sequenced for a study of neurological immune-mediated disorders. In its sample, this clonotype was seen many times. The antigen remains undetermined. 5'RACE with 10-nucleotide random UMIs produced the cDNA. Via MiXCR, TCRdb re-called the 5' RACE reads, giving one row per CDR3 protein. Of tens of thousands of distinct CDR3 sequences in the sample, around a tenth were seen once. General observations from the study: Private repertoires in all groups were suggested by the absence of shared CDR3 amino acid sequences among expanded clones across subjects. The highest TCR clonal expansion occurred in HTLV-1-associated myelopathy; multiple sclerosis fell below healthy controls.

The V gene's germline CDR1 is SGHVS and CDR2 FNYEAQ. The CDR3 is 16 amino acids. The V gene end was trimmed by 5 bases and the J gene end by 5 bases; junction bases not matched to a gene: 11. As to time point: longitudinal time-point 1 (baseline). Libraries used 2 million unsorted PBMCs kept frozen in RNAlater. The receptor comes from a male donor with HTLV-1-associated myelopathy (HAM/TSP). Sequencing used PBMCs. This chain joins TRBV7-6 and TRBJ2-3; 9 bases fit TRBD2. CDR3: CASSGLAGGSGDTQYF. The CDR3 DNA is TGTGCCAGCAGCGGACTGGCGGGGGGGTCGGGAGATACGCAGTATTTT.